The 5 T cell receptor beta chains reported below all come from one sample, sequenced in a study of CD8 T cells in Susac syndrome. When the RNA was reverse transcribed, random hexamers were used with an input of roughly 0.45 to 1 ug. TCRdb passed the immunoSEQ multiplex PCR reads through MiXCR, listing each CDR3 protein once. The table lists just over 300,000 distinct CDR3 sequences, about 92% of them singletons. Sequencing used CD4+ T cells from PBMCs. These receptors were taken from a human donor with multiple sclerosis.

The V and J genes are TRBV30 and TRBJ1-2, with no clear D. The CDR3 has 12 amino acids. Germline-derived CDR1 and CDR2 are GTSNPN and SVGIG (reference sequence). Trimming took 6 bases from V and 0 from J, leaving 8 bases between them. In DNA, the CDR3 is TGTGCCTGTCACAGAGCTAACTATGGCTACACCTTC. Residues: CACHRANYGYTF.

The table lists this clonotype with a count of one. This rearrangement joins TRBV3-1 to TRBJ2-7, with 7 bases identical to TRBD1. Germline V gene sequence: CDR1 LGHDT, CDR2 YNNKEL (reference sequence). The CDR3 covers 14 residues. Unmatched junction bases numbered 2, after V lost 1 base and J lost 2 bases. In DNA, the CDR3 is TGTGCCAGCAGCCAAGTGACAGGGACCTACGAGCAGTACTTC. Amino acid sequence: CASSQVTGTYEQYF.

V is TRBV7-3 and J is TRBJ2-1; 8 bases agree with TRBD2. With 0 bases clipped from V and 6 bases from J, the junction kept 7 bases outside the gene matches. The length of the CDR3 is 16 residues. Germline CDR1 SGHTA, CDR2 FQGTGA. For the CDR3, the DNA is TGTGCCAGCAGCTTAACGGGGGGACTAGTCGGCAATGAGCAGTTCTTC. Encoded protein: CASSLTGGLVGNEQFF.

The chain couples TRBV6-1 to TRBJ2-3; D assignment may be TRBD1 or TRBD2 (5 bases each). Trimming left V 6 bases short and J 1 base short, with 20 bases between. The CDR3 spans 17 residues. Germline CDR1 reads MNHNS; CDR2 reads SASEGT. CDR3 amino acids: CASRRARDPWGTDTQYF. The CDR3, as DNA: TGTGCCAGCAGACGGGCAAGGGACCCCTGGGGCACAGATACGCAGTATTTT.

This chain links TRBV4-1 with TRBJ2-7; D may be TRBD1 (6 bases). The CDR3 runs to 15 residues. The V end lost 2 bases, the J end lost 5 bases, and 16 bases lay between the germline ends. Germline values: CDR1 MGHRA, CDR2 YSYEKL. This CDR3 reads CASSQRTGLPHEQYF. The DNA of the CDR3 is TGCGCCAGCAGCCAACGAACAGGGCTACCTCACGAGCAGTACTTC.